The following is a T cell receptor beta chain sequence with its context. The antigen this receptor binds is unknown. Base qualities are not provided; no much larger clone lies one nucleotide away. For over five days, cells in the mixed lymphocyte reaction were kept in coculture at 37 degrees C. After responder PBMCs were labelled with CFSE and stimulator PBMCs with Violet Dye, the two populations were combined at a 1:1 ratio. Sorted unstimulated T cells, along with proliferating T cells recovered from mixed lymphocyte reactions, underwent TCRbeta CDR3 sequencing. Fresh whole blood from ten HLA-typed healthy donors served as the source for isolating PBMCs. For TCR sequencing, responder T cells that had proliferated and were CFSE-low were FACS-sorted once the mixed lymphocyte reaction was over. Trimming removed 6 bases from V and 5 bases from J, leaving 10 bases between the germline ends. The germline V gene yields MNHEY for CDR1 and SVGAGI for CDR2. The CDR3 measures 12 amino acids from cysteine to phenylalanine. The retained sequence is limited to the CDR3, 36 bases, with the frame set at the first base.

These data originate in a study of siplizumab effects on memory and regulatory T cells (dated by TCRdb to the late 2010s). For the wider study: Across roughly eight responder-stimulator pairs, paired mixed lymphocyte reactions were conducted with siplizumab at roughly 0.95 ug/mL and without drug. The study examined how the anti-CD2 antibody siplizumab affects alloreactive T-cell subsets in allogeneic mixed lymphocyte reactions built from human PBMCs.

Libraries came from the immunoSEQ multiplex PCR assay. Each sample had roughly 100,000 TCR templates assayed by the deep sequencing platform. Genomic DNA extracted from sorted T cells was the material used for TCRbeta CDR3 sequencing. The authors processed their data as follows. The R programming language was used for clonal analysis of TCRbeta CDR3 data. Unstimulated samples were compared with post-reaction CFSE-low samples to define alloreactive CD4+ and CD8+ clones. Regulatory or non-regulatory origin of alloreactive CD4+ clones was assigned by matching sequences to the sorted unstimulated Treg and non-Treg repertoires. Sourced from immuneACCESS, this table was stored by TCRdb with only in-frame sequences that have V and J called. A share of the clones is absent; for the studies checked, an unresolved V gene accounts for under half, and the remainder has no known explanation. The V and J calls and clone size come from that table; D and trimming were worked out from the DNA. The sample contains more than 9,500 clones, around 45% of them found a single time. The leading ten clones occupy 35% to 40% of the sample.

What the research found in general, with its limitations: Siplizumab significantly lowered the cumulative frequency of alloreactive sequences that could be traced to unstimulated CD4+ memory T cells. Roughly 80-95% of proliferating CD4+ or CD8+ clones could not be assigned a naive or memory phenotype. No functional confirmation was obtained for the suppressive function of proliferating Tregs from siplizumab cultures. Because sequences at frequencies below about 10^-5 were poorly captured, only a minor fraction of alloreactive clones could be mapped back to unstimulated subsets. In reactions with siplizumab, an average of approximately 69% of mappable alloreactive CD4+ clones were Treg-derived, compared with around 30% in control reactions. Unstimulated naive T cells appeared more diverse than memory T cells, and naive cells seemed to contribute substantially to the alloresponse.

The sequencing input was CFSE-low (dividing) CD8+ T cells sorted from an allogeneic mixed lymphocyte reaction. The receptor comes from a human donor in good health; the cells came from an allogeneic mixed lymphocyte reaction. Some clones in this sample may be carry-over from other donors' samples. The chain couples TRBV6-5 to TRBJ1-2; no D segment can be confidently identified. The CDR3 amino acid sequence is: CASRGGFYGYTF. The sequence in DNA is TGTGCCAGCAGGGGAGGTTTTTATGGCTACACCTTC.